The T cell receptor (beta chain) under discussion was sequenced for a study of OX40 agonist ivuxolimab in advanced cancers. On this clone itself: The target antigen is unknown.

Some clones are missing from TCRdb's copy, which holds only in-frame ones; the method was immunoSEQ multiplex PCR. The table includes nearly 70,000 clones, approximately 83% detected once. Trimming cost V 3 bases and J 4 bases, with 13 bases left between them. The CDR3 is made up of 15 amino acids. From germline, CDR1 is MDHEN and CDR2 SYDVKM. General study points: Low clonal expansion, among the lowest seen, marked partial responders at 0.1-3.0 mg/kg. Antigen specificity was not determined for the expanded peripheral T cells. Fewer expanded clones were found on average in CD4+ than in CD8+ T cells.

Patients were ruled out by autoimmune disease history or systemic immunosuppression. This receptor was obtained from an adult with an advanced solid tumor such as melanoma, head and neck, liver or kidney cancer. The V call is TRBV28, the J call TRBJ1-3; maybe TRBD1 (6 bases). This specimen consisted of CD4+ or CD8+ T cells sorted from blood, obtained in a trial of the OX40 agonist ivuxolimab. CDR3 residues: CASSFRGVTGNTIYF. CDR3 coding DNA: TGTGCCAGCAGTTTTAGGGGGGTAACCGGAAACACCATATATTTT.